This T cell receptor beta chain is drawn from a study of PD-1 blockade in classical Hodgkin lymphoma. Overall study results and limits: CD4+ TCR diversity, unlike CD8+, climbed significantly by C4D1.

J lost 7 bases, V lost 4 bases, and 4 bases had no gene match. CDR3 length: 13 residues. Germline values: CDR1 SGHRS, CDR2 YFSETQ. Data came from immunoSEQ multiplex PCR; TCRdb stores just in-frame clones and leaves some out. This sample has more than 25,000 clones, with more than 75% found just once. About this clone: Its antigen is not known.

Every patient experienced relapse after autologous stem cell transplantation, and brentuximab vedotin exposure varied. This specimen was peripheral blood mononuclear cells (PBMCs), taken at baseline. This chain joins TRBV5-1 and TRBJ1-4, with 7 bases aligning to TRBD1. The source of this sequence is a human donor with classical Hodgkin lymphoma. The CDR3 spells CASSPEGAEKLFF. The CDR3, as DNA: TGCGCCAGCAGCCCGGAGGGGGCTGAAAAACTGTTTTTT.